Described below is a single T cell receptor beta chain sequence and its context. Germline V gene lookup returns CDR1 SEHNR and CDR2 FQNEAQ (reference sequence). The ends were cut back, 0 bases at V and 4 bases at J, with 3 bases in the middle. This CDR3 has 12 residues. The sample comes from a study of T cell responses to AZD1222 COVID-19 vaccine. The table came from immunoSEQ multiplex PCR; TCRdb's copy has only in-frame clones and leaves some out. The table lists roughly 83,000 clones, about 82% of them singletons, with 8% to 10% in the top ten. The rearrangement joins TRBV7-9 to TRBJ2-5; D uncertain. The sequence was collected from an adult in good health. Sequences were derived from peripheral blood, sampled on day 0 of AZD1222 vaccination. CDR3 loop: CASSLAGETQYF. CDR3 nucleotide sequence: TGTGCCAGCAGCTTAGCGGGAGAGACCCAGTACTTC. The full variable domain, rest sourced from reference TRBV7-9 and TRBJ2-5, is DTGVSQNPRHKITKRGQNVTFRCDPISEHNRLYWYRQTLGQGPEFLTYFQNEAQLEKSRLLSDRFSAERPKGSFSTLEIQRTEQGDSAMYLCASSLAGETQYFGPGTRLLVL.